Listed here are 32 T cell receptor beta chains from one sample, sequenced in a study of T-cell reconstitution after alpha-beta-depleted transplantation in children. Unique molecular identifiers featured in how the TCRbeta library was prepared. TCRdb re-analysed the PCR reads in MiXCR, keeping a single row per CDR3 protein. This sample has about 500,000 distinct CDR3 sequences, with about 31% found just once. This specimen consisted of PBMCs from the stem cell graft donor, obtained from the stem cell graft. These receptors were collected from a human donor who donated a stem cell graft to a child with aplastic anemia.

The V call is TRBV4-3, the J call TRBJ2-3; D gene uncertain. Deletions cut 0 bases from V and 4 bases from J, with 11 bases between. The CDR3 is made up of 15 amino acids. Germline values: CDR1 LGHNA, CDR2 YSLEER. The CDR3, as DNA: TGCGCCAGCAGCCAAGAGATTGCGAGTGCAGATACGCAGTATTTT. Amino acid sequence: CASSQEIASADTQYF.

The chain employs TRBV4-3 and TRBJ2-6; D ambiguous. CDR1 LGHNA and CDR2 YSLEER come from the germline V gene. Between the trimmed V and J ends, which lost 5 bases and 0 bases, there was a span of 8 bases. CDR3 length: 15 residues. The DNA of the CDR3 is TGCGCCAGCAGCATGCACAGCTCTGGGGCCAACGTCCTGACTTTC. It yields the protein CASSMHSSGANVLTF.

The chain employs TRBV20-1 and TRBJ2-3, with 13 nucleotides matching TRBD2. J lost 6 bases, V lost 5 bases, and 8 bases had no gene match. The CDR3 contains 15 residues. Looked up from germline, CDR1 is DFQATT and CDR2 is SNEGSKA (reference sequence). CDR3 protein: CSAAPGTSGKDTQYF. In nucleotides, the CDR3 is TGCAGTGCTGCACCCGGGACTAGCGGGAAGGATACGCAGTATTTT.

This clonotype has a handful of counts. The rearrangement uses TRBV11-2 and TRBJ1-2; 9 bases fit TRBD1. After removal of 4 bases from V and 5 bases from J, the junction contained 17 bases not matched to a gene. This CDR3 has 18 amino acids. CDR1 SGHAT and CDR2 FQNNGV come from the germline V gene. CDR3 sequence: CASSSAYPYGTGYYGYTF. The DNA for the CDR3 is TGTGCCAGCAGCTCCGCCTACCCTTACGGGACAGGGTATTATGGCTACACCTTC.

This clonotype was seen only a few times. J is TRBJ2-1 and V is TRBV9; a weak D match, TRBD2 (6 bases). Looked up from germline, CDR1 is SGDLS and CDR2 is YYNGEE. The CDR3 is 16 residues long. V lost 1 base, J lost 6 bases, and 17 bases lay in between. CDR3 coding DNA: TGTGCCAGCAGCGTATCGTCGCGGGATAAAGGCAATGAGCAGTTCTTC. Translation: CASSVSSRDKGNEQFF.

This clonotype was recorded a few times. The chain uses TRBV29-1 and TRBJ1-1, with D hard to call. Trimming took off 5 bases at V and 4 bases at J, with 8 bases between the two ends. CDR1 and CDR2 from the germline V gene are SQVTM and ANQGSEA. This CDR3 region has 11 residues. The CDR3 DNA reads TGCAGCGTTCAGGTGGGCACTGAAGCTTTCTTT. Encoded protein: CSVQVGTEAFF.

CDR3 nucleotide sequence: TGTGCCAGCAGCCAATTTGACCTCACAGATACGCAGTATTTT. Translated, it gives CASSQFDLTDTQYF. The chain joins TRBV3-1 to TRBJ2-3; D is undetermined. This CDR3 spans 14 amino acids. V was shortened by 2 bases and J by 2 bases, with 8 bases between the two germline ends. Germline V gene sequence: CDR1 LGHDT, CDR2 YNNKEL (reference sequence).

The chain links TRBV20-1 to TRBJ1-5, with TRBD1 matching over 10 bases. This CDR3 is built from 13 residues. The trim removed 5 bases at V and 6 bases at J, leaving 4 bases unmatched. The germline CDR1 and CDR2 sequences are DFQATT and SNEGSKA (reference sequence). The DNA of the CDR3 is TGCAGTGCTGGCCGGGACAGGGGTCAGCCCCAGCATTTT. This gives the protein CSAGRDRGQPQHF.

On this clonotype itself: Since a much larger clone is just one base distant, this may be a read error. This sequence joins TRBV7-2 and TRBJ2-1; 14 nucleotides match TRBD2. CDR1 is SGHTA, CDR2 FQGNSA, per germline. The V and J ends lost 4 bases and 7 bases, in that order; junction bases with no gene match: 3. CDR3 length: 15 amino acids. The CDR3: CASSSRTSGRNEQFF. The CDR3 nucleotides are TGTGCCAGCAGCTCGAGGACTAGCGGGAGGAATGAGCAGTTCTTC.

The J gene is TRBJ2-4, the V gene TRBV6-1, with 9 positions matching TRBD2. V was clipped by 2 bases and J by 7 bases; unmatched bases: 6. CDR3 length: 15 residues. Germline CDR1 is MNHNS and CDR2 is SASEGT. The CDR3 DNA is TGTGCCAGCAGTGAACCGGGACTAGCCTTGAACATTCAGTACTTC. Encoded protein: CASSEPGLALNIQYF.

The chain carries TRBV5-6 and TRBJ2-1; 9 bases line up with TRBD1. Germline CDR1 is SGHDT and CDR2 is YYEEEE. The J segment lost 7 bases and the V segment lost 3 bases, leaving 11 bases of the junction unmatched. The CDR3 has 16 amino acids. For the CDR3, the DNA is TGTGCCAGCAGCTCAATCCGGGACAGGGTTAGAAATGAGCAGTTCTTC. Its translation: CASSSIRDRVRNEQFF.

CDR3 loop: CASSRENNGGRGYTF. CDR3 nucleotide sequence: TGTGCCAGCAGCCGTGAGAACAACGGCGGTAGAGGCTACACCTTC. V usage is TRBV5-4 and J usage is TRBJ1-2; D not certain. CDR1 and CDR2 from the germline V gene are SGHNT and YYREEE (reference sequence). The CDR3 covers 15 residues. The ends were cut back, 4 bases at V and 8 bases at J, with 21 bases in the middle.

The chain joins TRBV7-9 to TRBJ1-1; D not resolved. CDR3 length: 13 amino acids. Germline V CDR1 and CDR2: SEHNR, FQNEAQ (reference sequence). Between the trimmed V and J ends, which lost 3 bases and 0 bases, there was a span of 5 bases. This CDR3 is CASSFPVNTEAFF. Here the CDR3 DNA reads TGTGCCAGCAGCTTTCCAGTGAACACTGAAGCTTTCTTT. The variable domain in full, with the rest retrieved from reference TRBV7-9 and TRBJ1-1, is DTGVSQNPRHKITKRGQNVTFRCDPISEHNRLYWYRQTLGQGPEFLTYFQNEAQLEKSRLLSDRFSAERPKGSFSTLEIQRTEQGDSAMYLCASSFPVNTEAFFGQGTRLTVV.

In this sample, this clonotype turned up a few times. This chain connects TRBV20-1 to TRBJ2-5; D call uncertain. The CDR3 loop spans 13 amino acids. Germline lookup yields CDR1 DFQATT and CDR2 SNEGSKA (reference sequence). V was cut by 3 bases and J by 0 bases, with 8 bases left in between. The CDR3 DNA follows: TGCAGTGCTAGTATGGGTTACCAAGAGACCCAGTACTTC. It is translated as CSASMGYQETQYF.

This clonotype has only one observation. V is TRBV7-8 and J is TRBJ2-3; D gene ambiguous. Trimming shortened V by 5 bases and J by 4 bases, and 10 bases separated the two germline ends. Germline V gene sequence: CDR1 SGHVS, CDR2 FQNEAQ. The CDR3 sequence is 13 residues long. CDR3 residues: CASSPILADTQYF. The CDR3 region has the DNA TGTGCCAGCAGCCCCATTCTAGCAGATACGCAGTATTTT.

J is TRBJ1-1 and V is TRBV7-9, with unresolved D. The germline V gene has CDR1 SEHNR and CDR2 FQNEAQ (reference sequence). This CDR3 region has 15 residues. The V gene lost 5 bases and the J gene lost 1 base, with 14 bases spanning the gap. In DNA, the CDR3 is TGTGCCAGCAGCCTTCCCGGGCCAGCGAACACTGAAGCTTTCTTT. As protein: CASSLPGPANTEAFF.

The chain links TRBV7-9 to TRBJ2-1, with TRBD2 as a possible D gene (5 bases). Germline assignment: CDR1 SEHNR and CDR2 FQNEAQ (reference sequence). The V and J ends lost 3 bases and 10 bases respectively, with 10 bases between them. The CDR3 loop spans 12 amino acids. The CDR3 DNA is TGTGCCAGCAGCTTTACGAGGGCCGAGCAGTTCTTC. This gives the protein CASSFTRAEQFF. The full variable domain, rest sourced from reference TRBV7-9 and TRBJ2-1, is DTGVSQNPRHKITKRGQNVTFRCDPISEHNRLYWYRQTLGQGPEFLTYFQNEAQLEKSRLLSDRFSAERPKGSFSTLEIQRTEQGDSAMYLCASSFTRAEQFFGPGTRLTVL.

This clonotype occurred a few times. V and J are TRBV6-2 or TRBV6-3 and TRBJ2-7; 9 nucleotides agree with TRBD2. J lost 5 bases, V lost 8 bases, and 10 bases had no gene match. Germline V CDR1 and CDR2: MNHEY, SVGEGT. The CDR3 consists of 14 residues. CDR3 amino acids: CASVRAGGRDEQYF. In DNA form, the CDR3 reads TGTGCCAGCGTACGAGCGGGAGGTCGGGACGAGCAGTACTTC.

Only one count was recorded for this clonotype. The chain is built from TRBV6-2 or TRBV6-3 and TRBJ2-1; 8 nucleotides agree with TRBD1. Germline CDR1 reads MNHEY; CDR2 reads SVGEGT. The CDR3 length is 15 residues. Trimming took 2 bases from V and 2 from J; bases not matched to a gene: 2. Here the CDR3 DNA reads TGTGCCAGCAGTTACGGGACAGGCACCTACAATGAGCAGTTCTTC. It yields the protein CASSYGTGTYNEQFF.

The chain is built from TRBV7-8 and TRBJ2-7, with a weak D call TRBD2 (5 bases). Germline V gene sequence: CDR1 SGHVS, CDR2 FQNEAQ. Trimming took 5 bases from V and 0 from J, leaving 11 bases between them. This CDR3 has 14 residues. The CDR3 bases are TGTGCCAGCAGCACCCTCGGGAACTCCTACGAGCAGTACTTC. Translating gives CASSTLGNSYEQYF.

The sample holds a few counts of this clonotype. This chain uses TRBV5-1 with TRBJ2-1, with D unclear. The V end was cut by 6 bases, the J end by 4 bases, with 17 bases between. Looked up from germline, CDR1 is SGHRS and CDR2 is YFSETQ. The CDR3 has 15 amino acids. The DNA for the CDR3 is TGCGCCAGCACCCTGCCCGGCCTGCGTTACAATGAGCAGTTCTTC. Protein product: CASTLPGLRYNEQFF. Full variable domain (rest looked up from reference TRBV5-1 and TRBJ2-1): KAGVTQTPRYLIKTRGQQVTLSCSPISGHRSVSWYQQTPGQGLQFLFEYFSETQRNKGNFPGRFSGRQFSNSRSEMNVSTLELGDSALYLCASTLPGLRYNEQFFGPGTRLTVL.

The chain uses TRBV12-3 or TRBV12-4 and TRBJ1-4; 7 nucleotides line up with TRBD1. V was pared by 2 bases and J by 8 bases, with 8 bases of the junction left unmatched. This CDR3 is 15 amino acids long. CDR3 amino acids: CASSLSLTGEEKLFF. DNA for the CDR3: TGTGCCAGCAGTTTATCCCTAACAGGGGAAGAAAAACTGTTTTTT.

This clonotype has more than one count but fewer than ten. V and J are TRBV7-2 and TRBJ2-7; 9 nucleotides align to TRBD1. Germline V CDR1 and CDR2: SGHTA, FQGNSA. With 1 base clipped from V and 6 bases from J, the junction kept 7 bases outside the gene matches. This CDR3 spans 15 amino acids. The DNA for the CDR3 is TGTGCCAGCAGCTTAGGCGAGGACAGGGGTTCCGAGCAGTACGTC. It translates to CASSLGEDRGSEQYV.

This chain links TRBV28 with TRBJ1-1, with unresolved D. V lost 3 bases and J 1 base, leaving 6 bases between the germline ends. Germline assignment: CDR1 MDHEN and CDR2 SYDVKM. This CDR3 region has 13 residues. CDR3 residues: CASSLGKNTEAFF. The CDR3 region has the DNA TGTGCCAGCAGTTTGGGCAAGAACACTGAAGCTTTCTTT.

The J gene is TRBJ1-5, the V gene TRBV27; TRBD1 might be the D (5 bases). This CDR3 is 12 amino acids long. V dropped 8 bases and J dropped 5 bases, with 10 bases sitting between them. Germline CDR1 and CDR2: MNHEY and SMNVEV (reference sequence). The CDR3 sequence is CASGGYDQPQHF. DNA for the CDR3: TGTGCCAGCGGGGGGTATGATCAGCCCCAGCATTTT.

The sample holds a few counts of this clonotype. The chain joins TRBV20-1 to TRBJ2-1; no firm D call. Germline V gene sequence: CDR1 DFQATT, CDR2 SNEGSKA (reference sequence). Between the trimmed V and J ends, which lost 0 bases and 4 bases, there was a span of 16 bases. The CDR3 runs to 16 residues. The CDR3 bases are TGCAGTGCTAGAGATTCGGGCGAGCACCTTTACAATGAGCAGTTCTTC. Amino acid sequence: CSARDSGEHLYNEQFF.

This sequence joins TRBV12-3 or TRBV12-4 and TRBJ2-1, with TRBD2 matching 10 bases. V shed 4 bases and J 7 bases; nucleotides not matched to a gene: 10. The CDR3 length is 16 residues. As DNA, the CDR3 is TGTGCCAGCAGTTCCCGGCTAGCGGGAGATATAAATGAGCAGTTCTTC. Its translation: CASSSRLAGDINEQFF.

The chain is built from TRBV6-5 and TRBJ1-2; possible D gene TRBD1, 6 bases. The CDR3 consists of 12 residues. Germline V gene data show CDR1 as MNHEY and CDR2 as SVGAGI. Trimming took off 2 bases at V and 7 bases at J, with 8 bases between the two ends. CDR3 sequence (DNA): TGTGCCAGCAGTTACAAAGGGGGTGGCTACACCTTC. Its protein is CASSYKGGGYTF.

In its sample, this clonotype was seen a few times. The J gene is TRBJ1-5, the V gene TRBV20-1; D is undetermined. Germline CDR1 DFQATT, CDR2 SNEGSKA (reference sequence). V was clipped by 6 bases and J by 8 bases, with 20 bases between them. The CDR3 has 14 amino acids. CDR3 residues: CSALGQSTLEPQHF. CDR3 bases: TGCAGTGCCCTAGGTCAGTCGACCCTCGAGCCCCAGCATTTT.

On this clonotype itself: Relative to the germline gene, one junction end is altered; a read error may explain this. This rearrangement joins TRBV18 to TRBJ2-7; D not resolved. The CDR3 runs 12 residues. Per germline, CDR1 KGHSH and CDR2 LQKENI. In DNA, the CDR3 is TGTGCCAGCTCACCAGAGTCTCGGGTCCTGTTTTTC. It is translated as CASSPESRVLFF.

The chain carries TRBV6-2 or TRBV6-3 and TRBJ2-3; 8 nucleotides match TRBD2. CDR1 MNHEY and CDR2 SVGEGT come from the germline V gene. J lost 0 bases, V lost 7 bases, and 12 bases had no gene match. The CDR3 is 17 amino acids. CDR3 nucleotides: TGTGCCAGCATTCGTTTCCAGAGCGGGAGAAGCACAGATACGCAGTATTTT. Amino acids: CASIRFQSGRSTDTQYF.

This clonotype was observed a few times. The chain combines TRBV12-3 or TRBV12-4 with TRBJ2-1, with 9 bases identical to TRBD1. V dropped 6 bases and J dropped 7; count of bases not matched to a gene: 10. CDR3 length equals 15 residues. The CDR3 here is CASSQPRTGVNEQFF. The CDR3 DNA follows: TGTGCCAGCAGCCAACCCCGGACAGGGGTTAATGAGCAGTTCTTC.